Each of the 24 T cell receptor beta chains below was sequenced from the same sample in a study of blood T cell repertoires in COVID-19. Using immunoSEQ multiplex PCR, the repertoire was profiled, and TCRdb retains in-frame clones only, with some absent. The repertoire holds approximately 210,000 clones, with around 94% as singletons. Sequences were obtained from peripheral blood. These receptors all come from a man under 40 with COVID-19, enrolled during active disease.

This chain links TRBV7-2 with TRBJ1-2; 9 nucleotides agree with TRBD1. The V and J ends lost 5 bases and 3 bases, in that order; junction bases with no gene match: 7. Germline CDR1 SGHTA, CDR2 FQGNSA. The length of the CDR3 is 15 residues. In DNA form, the CDR3 reads TGTGCCAGCAGCCCCGGGACAGGGAATTACTATGGCTACACCTTC. Translation: CASSPGTGNYYGYTF.

The chain has TRBV7-6 and TRBJ2-2; weak D call: TRBD2 (5 bases). The CDR3 has 15 amino acids. The V gene lost 1 base and the J gene lost 5 bases, with 11 bases spanning the gap. CDR1 SGHVS and CDR2 FNYEAQ come from the germline V gene. Here the CDR3 DNA reads TGTGCCAGCAGCTTAGAGAAACTAGGGACCGGGGAGCTGTTTTTT. Its protein is CASSLEKLGTGELFF.

The rearrangement joins TRBV7-9 to TRBJ2-7; 7 bases are shared with TRBD1. The V gene end was trimmed by 5 bases and the J gene end by 2 bases; junction bases not matched to a gene: 15. The CDR3 totals 17 residues. From germline, CDR1 is SEHNR and CDR2 FQNEAQ (reference sequence). The CDR3 sequence: CASSTNRGTETPYEQYF. As DNA, the CDR3 is TGTGCCAGCAGCACAAACAGAGGGACAGAAACTCCCTACGAGCAGTACTTC.

The V and J genes are TRBV19 and TRBJ1-2, with 11 bases that match TRBD1. J was trimmed by 5 bases and V by 5 bases; bases with no gene match: 10. Germline lookup yields CDR1 LNHDA and CDR2 SQIVND (reference sequence). The CDR3 totals 16 residues. The chain's CDR3 is CASSLGTGGGEYGYTF. CDR3 coding DNA: TGTGCCAGTAGTCTTGGGACAGGGGGTGGAGAATATGGCTACACCTTC. The variable domain in full, with the rest retrieved from reference TRBV19 and TRBJ1-2, is DGGITQSPKYLFRKEGQNVTLSCEQNLNHDAMYWYRQDPGQGLRLIYYSQIVNDFQKGDIAEGYSVSREKKESFPLTVTSAQKNPTAFYLCASSLGTGGGEYGYTFGSGTRLTVV.

The gene calls are TRBV4-1 and TRBJ1-1; 8 bases agree with TRBD1. The CDR3 contains 15 residues. Germline CDR1 and CDR2: MGHRA and YSYEKL. V shed 5 bases, J shed 3 bases, and the junction held 8 bases outside the gene matches. The CDR3 region is CASSFRQGMDTEAFF. CDR3 DNA: TGCGCCAGCAGCTTCAGACAGGGGATGGACACTGAAGCTTTCTTT.

The CDR3 region has the DNA TGCGCCAGCAGCCAAGCGGGGGCGTCCACAGATACGCAGTATTTT. Translation: CASSQAGASTDTQYF. V gene TRBV5-1 combines with J gene TRBJ2-3; 8 nucleotides match TRBD2. This CDR3 region has 15 residues. The germline V gene has CDR1 SGHRS and CDR2 YFSETQ. Unmatched junction bases numbered 6, after V lost 4 bases and J lost 2 bases.

The chain couples TRBV27 to TRBJ1-6, with a possible D match to TRBD1 (5 bases). Trimming took off 1 base at V and 0 bases at J, with 10 bases between the two ends. This CDR3 is built from 17 residues. From germline, CDR1 is MNHEY and CDR2 SMNVEV (reference sequence). The CDR3 region has the DNA TGTGCCAGCAGTTTATTATTAGGGGACTCCTATAATTCACCCCTCCACTTT. It is translated as CASSLLLGDSYNSPLHF.

V and J are TRBV11-2 and TRBJ2-1, with a weak D call TRBD2 (5 bases). The CDR3 contains 13 residues. The germline CDR1 and CDR2 sequences are SGHAT and FQNNGV. The ends were cut back, 0 bases at V and 7 bases at J, with 7 bases in the middle. The CDR3 region is CASSLDRGNEQFF. CDR3 bases: TGTGCCAGCAGCTTAGACCGAGGGAATGAGCAGTTCTTC.

The chain recombines TRBV19 with TRBJ1-1; possibly TRBD1 for D (6 bases). The CDR3 spans 16 residues. Trimming left V 6 bases short and J 1 base short, with 18 bases between. Germline CDR1 LNHDA, CDR2 SQIVND (reference sequence). The CDR3 nucleotides read TGTGCCAGTAGGCGCCTGGGGGGGACAACGAACACTGAAGCTTTCTTT. Translated: CASRRLGGTTNTEAFF.

The chain employs TRBV5-1 and TRBJ1-2, with 7 bases aligning to TRBD1. The CDR3 totals 13 residues. With 4 bases clipped from V and 6 bases from J, the junction kept 6 bases outside the gene matches. The germline CDR1 and CDR2 sequences are SGHRS and YFSETQ. Written as DNA, the CDR3 is TGCGCCAGCAGCCCAAGGGGGCCGGATGGCTACACCTTC. It is translated as CASSPRGPDGYTF.

V usage is TRBV30 and J usage is TRBJ2-5; tentatively, D is TRBD1 (6 bases). The CDR3 runs 11 residues. V was trimmed by 2 bases and J by 5 bases, leaving 6 bases between them. CDR1 and CDR2 from the germline V gene are GTSNPN and SVGIG (reference sequence). In DNA form, the CDR3 reads TGTGCCTGGAGTCAGGGGGAGACCCAGTACTTC. It translates to CAWSQGETQYF.

The rearrangement links TRBV10-1 to TRBJ1-1, with D possibly matching TRBD1 (5 bases). CDR1 is WNHNN and CDR2 is SYGVQD in the germline V gene (reference sequence). The ends were cut back, 7 bases at V and 5 bases at J, with 11 bases in the middle. The CDR3 length is 12 residues. The CDR3 DNA reads as TGCGCCAGCAAAAAGGGGCGGACTGAAGCTTTCTTT. This codes for CASKKGRTEAFF.

CDR3 residues: CASNIQGNFYNEQFF. CDR3 bases: TGCGCCAGCAACATACAGGGTAATTTTTACAATGAGCAGTTCTTC. The chain uses TRBV5-1 and TRBJ2-1; tentative D call: TRBD1 (6 bases). Between the trimmed V and J ends, which lost 6 bases and 4 bases, there was a span of 17 bases. Germline V gene data show CDR1 as SGHRS and CDR2 as YFSETQ. The CDR3 is 15 amino acids.

The chain links TRBV10-3 to TRBJ1-1; unclear D gene. Looked up from germline, CDR1 is ENHRY and CDR2 is SYGVKD. The CDR3 extends over 14 amino acids. V lost 4 bases to trimming and J lost 3 bases, with 12 bases between them. The CDR3 nucleotides are TGTGCCATCAGTGGTGGGCAGACGCACACTGAAGCTTTCTTT. This codes for CAISGGQTHTEAFF.

V usage is TRBV6-5 and J usage is TRBJ1-6; D ambiguous. This CDR3 spans 15 amino acids. CDR1 is MNHEY and CDR2 is SVGAGI in the germline V gene. V gave up 4 bases and J gave up 5 bases, with 12 bases separating them. The CDR3: CASSSLGQDNSPLHF. Here the CDR3 DNA reads TGTGCCAGCAGTTCACTAGGGCAGGATAATTCACCCCTCCACTTT.

The V gene is TRBV6-5, the J gene TRBJ1-2; 8 positions match TRBD1. Germline lookup yields CDR1 MNHEY and CDR2 SVGAGI. The CDR3 is 13 amino acids. J was trimmed by 6 bases and V by 6 bases; bases with no gene match: 6. The CDR3 spells CASRGGQGHGYTF. As DNA, the CDR3 is TGTGCCAGCAGGGGAGGACAGGGCCATGGCTACACCTTC.

Turning to this clone: The sample has other DNA sequences that encode this CDR3 too. The chain has TRBV4-1 and TRBJ2-5; 8 bases align to TRBD2. CDR3 length: 15 residues. With 3 bases clipped from V and 2 bases from J, the junction kept 5 bases outside the gene matches. The germline CDR1 and CDR2 sequences are MGHRA and YSYEKL. The CDR3 region is CASSHRTSGQETQYF. As DNA, the CDR3 is TGCGCCAGCAGCCACCGCACTAGCGGACAAGAGACCCAGTACTTC.

V usage is TRBV10-2 and J usage is TRBJ1-4; 8 positions match TRBD1. Losses at the gene ends were 4 bases for V and 2 bases for J; bases not matched to a gene: 0. Germline lookup yields CDR1 WSHSY and CDR2 SAAADI. The length of the CDR3 is 14 residues. This CDR3 reads CASSGDRTNEKLFF. The CDR3 bases are TGCGCCAGCAGTGGGGACAGGACTAATGAAAAACTGTTTTTT.

The V gene is TRBV3-1 (or the pseudogene TRBV3-2), the J gene TRBJ2-3, with a weak D call TRBD1 (6 bases). Trimming stripped 4 bases from V and 9 bases from J, with 11 bases between. The CDR3 spans 12 residues. CDR1 and CDR2 (germline): LGHDT, YNNKEL (reference sequence). Here the CDR3 DNA reads TGTGCCAGCAGCCTGTTACAGGGAACGCAGTATTTT. Translating gives CASSLLQGTQYF.

V is TRBV18 and J is TRBJ2-2, with D possibly being TRBD1 (5 bases). Germline assignment: CDR1 KGHSH and CDR2 LQKENI. The CDR3 extends over 19 amino acids. Trimming removed 5 bases from V and 5 bases from J, with 27 bases in between. The CDR3, as DNA: TGTGCCAGCTCAGTTCCCATTTACAGGAGTTCGAGTACAACCGGGGAGCTGTTTTTT. It yields the protein CASSVPIYRSSSTTGELFF.

The chain recombines TRBV28 with TRBJ2-5, with D possibly TRBD2 on 5 matching bases. Germline values: CDR1 MDHEN, CDR2 SYDVKM. Between the trimmed V and J ends, which lost 3 bases and 5 bases, there was a span of 22 bases. The CDR3 length is 17 residues. The CDR3 loop reads CASSFEGALGFRETQYF. The CDR3, as DNA: TGTGCCAGCAGTTTTGAGGGCGCTCTAGGGTTTAGGGAGACCCAGTACTTC.

This clone was seen only once. In DNA, the CDR3 is TGCAGCGGCGAGCGGGGGGGCAATGAGCAGTTCTTC. This translates into CSGERGGNEQFF. V is TRBV29-1 and J is TRBJ2-1, with 10 positions matching TRBD2. The CDR3 consists of 12 residues. From germline, CDR1 is SQVTM and CDR2 ANQGSEA. V was pared by 7 bases and J by 6 bases, with 3 bases of the junction left unmatched.

The V gene is TRBV7-3, the J gene TRBJ2-3, with 12 bases aligning to TRBD2. The CDR3 is made up of 16 amino acids. The V and J ends lost 1 base and 6 bases, in that order; junction bases with no gene match: 5. In germline, CDR1 is SGHTA, CDR2 FQGTGA. CDR3 nucleotides: TGTGCCAGCAGCTTAAGGCTAGCGGGGGGGCAGGATACGCAGTATTTT. Translated, it gives CASSLRLAGGQDTQYF.

This clone was recorded only once. This sequence joins TRBV18 and TRBJ1-5, with unresolved D. The CDR3 loop spans 12 amino acids. Germline assignment: CDR1 KGHSH and CDR2 LQKENI. Trimming pared 3 bases from V and 6 bases from J, leaving 6 bases between. CDR3 nucleotides: TGTGCCAGCTCACCTAGTGGTCAGCCCCAGCATTTT. Translating gives CASSPSGQPQHF.